This T cell receptor beta chain emerged from a study of T cell repertoires in cytomegalovirus infection. TCRdb redid the calling of the reads with MiXCR, one entry per CDR3 protein. The data show some 97,000 distinct CDR3 sequences, 23% seen once. The germline V gene has CDR1 SGDLS and CDR2 YYNGEE. There are 18 residues in the CDR3. With 0 bases removed from V and 1 base from J, the gap between germline ends came to 14 bases. V usage is TRBV9 and J usage is TRBJ2-6, with D perhaps TRBD1 or TRBD2 (6 bases each). Sequencing was done on a sample of CD8+ T cells from PBMCs. The source of this sequence is a human donor in good health (CMV status not recorded). Some clones in this sample may be carry-over from other donors' samples. The chain's CDR3 is CASSVGGDTRSGANVLTF. In DNA, the CDR3 is TGTGCCAGCAGCGTAGGGGGGGACACCAGGTCTGGGGCCAACGTCCTGACTTTC.